This T cell receptor (beta chain) comes out of a study of a mutant IDH1 vaccine in newly diagnosed glioma. About the research overall: Patients got radiotherapy, temozolomide, or both beforehand, and most got both.

As to time point: week 5, during vaccination. Doses consisted of 300 ug of mutant IDH1 20-mer peptide each, paired with topical imiquimod. The method was immunoSEQ multiplex PCR; TCRdb's version includes in-frame clones alone and lacks a portion of them. This sample has 39,000 or so clones, with roughly 74% found just once. Germline V gives CDR1 SGHNT, CDR2 YYREEE (reference sequence). The CDR3 has 15 residues. J gave up 2 bases and V 3 bases, and 6 bases lay outside the gene matches. As for this clone: Its antigen is currently unknown.

The sample in question was PBMCs, obtained from a glioma patient whose treatment included an IDH1 peptide vaccine. This clonotype was obtained from a man aged 40-50 years with glioma. The genes are TRBV5-4 and TRBJ2-7; 9 bases are shared with TRBD1. CDR3 bases: TGTGCCAGCAGCTCGACAGGGACAGGGACCTACGAGCAGTACTTC. Protein sequence: CASSSTGTGTYEQYF.